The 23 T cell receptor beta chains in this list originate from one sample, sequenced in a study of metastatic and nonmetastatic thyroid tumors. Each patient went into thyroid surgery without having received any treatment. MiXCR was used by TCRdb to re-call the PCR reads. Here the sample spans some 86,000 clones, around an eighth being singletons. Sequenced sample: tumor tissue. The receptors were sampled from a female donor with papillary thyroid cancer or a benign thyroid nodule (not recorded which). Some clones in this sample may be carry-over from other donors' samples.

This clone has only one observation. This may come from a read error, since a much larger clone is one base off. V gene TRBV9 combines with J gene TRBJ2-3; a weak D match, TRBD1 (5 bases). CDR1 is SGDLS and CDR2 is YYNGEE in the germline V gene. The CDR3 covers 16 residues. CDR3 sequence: CANSSQVAQVTDTQYF. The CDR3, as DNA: TGTGCCAACAGCTCCCAGGTAGCACAGGTCACAGATACGCAGTATTTT.

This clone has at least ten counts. CDR3 coding DNA: TGTGCCAGCAGTTCACTGACAGGGACCCAGTACTTC. Amino acid sequence: CASSSLTGTQYF. The V call is TRBV27, the J call TRBJ2-5; a possible D gene is TRBD1 (6 bases). There are 12 residues in the CDR3. CDR1 is MNHEY, CDR2 SMNVEV, per germline (reference sequence). V was pared by 4 bases and J by 7 bases, with 10 bases between.

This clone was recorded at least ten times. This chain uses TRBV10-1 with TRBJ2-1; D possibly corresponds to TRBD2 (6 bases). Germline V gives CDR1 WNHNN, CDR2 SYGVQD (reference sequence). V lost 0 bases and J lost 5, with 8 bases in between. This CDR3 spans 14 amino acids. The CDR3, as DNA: TGCGCCAGCAGTGAGTCACTAGCCGACAATGAGCAGTTCTTC. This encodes CASSESLADNEQFF.

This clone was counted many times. The chain's CDR3 is CASSYLGPRLMGNEQFF. The CDR3, as DNA: TGTGCCAGTAGTTACCTGGGCCCACGACTCATGGGCAATGAGCAGTTCTTC. The chain links TRBV19 to TRBJ2-1; D not certain. CDR3 length: 17 residues. The germline V gene has CDR1 LNHDA and CDR2 SQIVND (reference sequence). V lost 5 bases and J 6 bases, leaving 23 bases between the germline ends.

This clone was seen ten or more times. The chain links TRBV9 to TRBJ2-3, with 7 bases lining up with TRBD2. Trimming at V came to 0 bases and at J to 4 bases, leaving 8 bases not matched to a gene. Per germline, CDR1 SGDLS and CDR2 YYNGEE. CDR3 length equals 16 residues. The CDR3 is CASSVAPPGGADTQYF. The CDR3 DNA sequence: TGTGCCAGCAGCGTAGCCCCACCGGGAGGTGCAGATACGCAGTATTTT.

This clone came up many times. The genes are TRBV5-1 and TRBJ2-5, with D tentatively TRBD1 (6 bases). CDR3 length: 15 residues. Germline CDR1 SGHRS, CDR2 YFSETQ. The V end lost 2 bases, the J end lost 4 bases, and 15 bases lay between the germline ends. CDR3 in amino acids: CASSFSGAQGETQYF. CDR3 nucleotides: TGCGCCAGCAGCTTTTCAGGGGCGCAAGGAGAGACCCAGTACTTC. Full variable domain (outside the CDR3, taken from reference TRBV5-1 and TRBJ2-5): KAGVTQTPRYLIKTRGQQVTLSCSPISGHRSVSWYQQTPGQGLQFLFEYFSETQRNKGNFPGRFSGRQFSNSRSEMNVSTLELGDSALYLCASSFSGAQGETQYFGPGTRLLVL.

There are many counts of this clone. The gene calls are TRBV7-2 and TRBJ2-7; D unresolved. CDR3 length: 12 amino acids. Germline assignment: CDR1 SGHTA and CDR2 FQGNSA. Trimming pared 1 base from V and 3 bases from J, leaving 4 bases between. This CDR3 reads CASSLGVYEQYF. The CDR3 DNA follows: TGTGCCAGCAGCTTAGGAGTCTACGAGCAGTACTTC.

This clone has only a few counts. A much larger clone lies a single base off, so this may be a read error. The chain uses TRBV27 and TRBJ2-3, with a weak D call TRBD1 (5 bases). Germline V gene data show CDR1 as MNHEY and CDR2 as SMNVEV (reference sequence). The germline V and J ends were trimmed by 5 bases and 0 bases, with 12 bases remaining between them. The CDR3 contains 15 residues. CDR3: CASSQMGRSTDTQYF. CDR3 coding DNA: TGTGCCAGCAGTCAGATGGGGCGGAGCACAGATACGCAGTATTTT.

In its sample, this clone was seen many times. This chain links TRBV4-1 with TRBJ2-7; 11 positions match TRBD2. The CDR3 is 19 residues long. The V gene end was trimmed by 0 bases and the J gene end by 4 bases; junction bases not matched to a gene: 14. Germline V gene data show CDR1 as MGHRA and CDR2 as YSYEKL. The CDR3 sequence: CASSQELVATSGNRYEQYF. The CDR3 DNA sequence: TGCGCCAGCAGCCAAGAGCTCGTGGCGACTAGCGGGAATAGGTACGAGCAGTACTTC.

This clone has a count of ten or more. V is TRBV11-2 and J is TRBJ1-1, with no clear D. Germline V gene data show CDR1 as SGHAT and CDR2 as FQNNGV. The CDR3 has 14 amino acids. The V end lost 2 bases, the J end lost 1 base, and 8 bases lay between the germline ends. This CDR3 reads CASSLRLQNTEAFF. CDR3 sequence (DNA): TGTGCCAGCAGCTTAAGGTTGCAGAACACTGAAGCTTTCTTT. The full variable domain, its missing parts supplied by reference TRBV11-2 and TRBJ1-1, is EAGVAQSPRYKIIEKRQSVAFWCNPISGHATLYWYQQILGQGPKLLIQFQNNGVVDDSQLPKDRFSAERLKGVDSTLKIQPAKLEDSAVYLCASSLRLQNTEAFFGQGTRLTVV.

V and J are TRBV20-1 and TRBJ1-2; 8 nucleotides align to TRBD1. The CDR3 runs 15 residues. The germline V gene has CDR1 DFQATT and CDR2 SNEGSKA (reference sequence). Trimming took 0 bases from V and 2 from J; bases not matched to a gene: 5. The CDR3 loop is CSARDQGALNYGYTF. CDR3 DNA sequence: TGCAGTGCTAGAGACCAGGGGGCCCTCAACTATGGCTACACCTTC.

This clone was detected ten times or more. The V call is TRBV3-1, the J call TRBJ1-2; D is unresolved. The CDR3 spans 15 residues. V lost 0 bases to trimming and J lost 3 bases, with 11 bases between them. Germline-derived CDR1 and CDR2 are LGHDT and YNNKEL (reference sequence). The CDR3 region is CASSQDPRTHYGYTF. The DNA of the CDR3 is TGTGCCAGCAGCCAAGATCCTAGGACCCACTATGGCTACACCTTC. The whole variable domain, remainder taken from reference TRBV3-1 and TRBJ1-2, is DTAVSQTPKYLVTQMGNDKSIKCEQNLGHDTMYWYKQDSKKFLKIMFSYNNKELIINETVPNRFSPKSPDKAHLNLHINSLELGDSAVYFCASSQDPRTHYGYTFGSGTRLTVV.

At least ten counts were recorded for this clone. CDR3: CASSIRGQSEKLFF. DNA of the CDR3: TGTGCCAGTAGTATAAGAGGACAGTCTGAAAAACTGTTTTTT. The chain joins TRBV19 to TRBJ1-4; tentatively, D is TRBD1 (6 bases). Trimming took off 2 bases at V and 7 bases at J, with 11 bases between the two ends. The CDR3 is 14 residues long. Looked up from germline, CDR1 is LNHDA and CDR2 is SQIVND (reference sequence).

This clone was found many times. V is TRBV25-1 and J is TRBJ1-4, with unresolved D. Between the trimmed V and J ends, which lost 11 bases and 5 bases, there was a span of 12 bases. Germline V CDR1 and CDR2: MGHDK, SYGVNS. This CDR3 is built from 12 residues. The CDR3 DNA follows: TGTGCCGCCTCTTTGACGAATGAAAAACTGTTTTTT. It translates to CAASLTNEKLFF.

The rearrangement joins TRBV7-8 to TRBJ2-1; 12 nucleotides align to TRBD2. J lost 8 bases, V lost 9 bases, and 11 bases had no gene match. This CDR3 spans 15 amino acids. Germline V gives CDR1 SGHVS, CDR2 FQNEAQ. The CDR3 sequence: CASSPRLAGVDEQFF. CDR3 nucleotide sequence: TGTGCCAGTAGCCCCAGACTAGCGGGAGTCGATGAGCAGTTCTTC.

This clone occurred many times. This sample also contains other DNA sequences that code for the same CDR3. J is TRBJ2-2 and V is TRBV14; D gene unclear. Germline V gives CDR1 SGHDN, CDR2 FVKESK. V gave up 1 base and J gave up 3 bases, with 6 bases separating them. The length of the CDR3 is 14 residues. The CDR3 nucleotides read TGTGCCAGCAGCCAAGGGTCGTACACCGGGGAGCTGTTTTTT. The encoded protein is CASSQGSYTGELFF.

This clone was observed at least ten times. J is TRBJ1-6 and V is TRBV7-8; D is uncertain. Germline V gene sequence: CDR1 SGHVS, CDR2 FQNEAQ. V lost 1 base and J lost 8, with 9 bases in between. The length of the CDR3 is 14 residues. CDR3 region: CASSLVRADSPLHF. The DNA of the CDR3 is TGTGCCAGCAGCTTAGTTCGGGCGGATTCACCCCTCCACTTT.

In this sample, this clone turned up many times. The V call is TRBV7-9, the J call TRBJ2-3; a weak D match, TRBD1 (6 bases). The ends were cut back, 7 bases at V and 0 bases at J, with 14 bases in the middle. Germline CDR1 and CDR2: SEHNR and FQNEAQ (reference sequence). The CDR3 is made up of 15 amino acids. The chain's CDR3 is CASTPFQGSTDTQYF. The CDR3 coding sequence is TGTGCCAGCACCCCGTTCCAGGGGAGCACAGATACGCAGTATTTT.

The CDR3 nucleotides are TGTGCCAGCAGTTTAGCGGAGGGGAGGGGAGGTCTGAATCAGCCCCAGCATTTT. The encoded protein is CASSLAEGRGGLNQPQHF. The chain uses TRBV12-3 or TRBV12-4 and TRBJ1-5, with TRBD1 as a possible D gene (5 bases). Trimming left V 0 bases short and J 4 bases short, with 19 bases between. The length of the CDR3 is 18 residues.

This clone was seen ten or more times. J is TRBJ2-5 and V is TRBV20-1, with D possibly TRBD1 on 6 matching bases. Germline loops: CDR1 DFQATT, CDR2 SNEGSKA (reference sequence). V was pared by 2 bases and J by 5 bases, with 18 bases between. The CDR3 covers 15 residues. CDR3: CSARLGTGYAETQYF. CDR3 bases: TGCAGTGCTAGACTAGGAACAGGGTATGCTGAGACCCAGTACTTC.

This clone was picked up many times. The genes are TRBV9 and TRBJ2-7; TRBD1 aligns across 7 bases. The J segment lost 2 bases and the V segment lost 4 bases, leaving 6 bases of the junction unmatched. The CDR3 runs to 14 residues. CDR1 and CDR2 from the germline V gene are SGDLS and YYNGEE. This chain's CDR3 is CASSIGTGAYEQYF. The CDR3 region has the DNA TGTGCCAGCAGCATAGGCACAGGGGCCTACGAGCAGTACTTC.

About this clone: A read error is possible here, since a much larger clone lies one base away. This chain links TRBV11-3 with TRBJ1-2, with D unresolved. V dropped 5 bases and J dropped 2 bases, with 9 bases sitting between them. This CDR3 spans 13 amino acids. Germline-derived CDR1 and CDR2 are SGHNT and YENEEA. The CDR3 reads CASSPGWNYGYTF. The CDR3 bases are TGTGCCAGCAGCCCCGGGTGGAACTATGGCTACACCTTC.

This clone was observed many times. The CDR3 DNA is TGCAGTGCCGACATGCGGGAGCGGGAGATGTCCTACGAGCAGTACTTC. Residues: CSADMREREMSYEQYF. The chain links TRBV20-1 to TRBJ2-7, with 8 bases matching TRBD2. This CDR3 contains 16 residues. The germline V gene has CDR1 DFQATT and CDR2 SNEGSKA (reference sequence). V shed 6 bases, J shed 1 base, and the junction held 14 bases outside the gene matches.